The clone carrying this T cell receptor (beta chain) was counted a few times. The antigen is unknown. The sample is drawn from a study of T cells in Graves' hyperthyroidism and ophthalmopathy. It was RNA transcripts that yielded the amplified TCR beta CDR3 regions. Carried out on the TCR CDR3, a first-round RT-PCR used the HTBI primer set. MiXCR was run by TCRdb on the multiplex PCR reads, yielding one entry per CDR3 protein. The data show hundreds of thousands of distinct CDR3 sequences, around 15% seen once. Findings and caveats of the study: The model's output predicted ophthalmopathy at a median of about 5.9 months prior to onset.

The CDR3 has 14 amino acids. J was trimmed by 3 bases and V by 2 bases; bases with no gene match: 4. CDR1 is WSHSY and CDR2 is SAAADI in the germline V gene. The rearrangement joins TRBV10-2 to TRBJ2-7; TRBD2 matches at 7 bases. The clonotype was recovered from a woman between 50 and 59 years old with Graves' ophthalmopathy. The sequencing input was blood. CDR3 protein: CASSESLAVYEQYF. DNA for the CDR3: TGCGCCAGCAGTGAGAGTCTAGCGGTCTACGAGCAGTACTTC.